The clone carrying this T cell receptor (beta chain) was picked up many times. Its cognate antigen is unknown. TCR beta CDR3 region amplification was performed from RNA transcripts. Researchers ran a first-round RT-PCR on the TCR CDR3 using the HTBI primer set. TCRdb independently ran MiXCR on the multiplex PCR reads; one entry per CDR3 protein. Of about 360,000 distinct CDR3 sequences listed, around 16% are singletons. V was pared by 10 bases and J by 1 base, with 8 bases of the junction left unmatched. CDR1 and CDR2 from the germline V gene are LNHDA and SQIVND (reference sequence). This CDR3 has 15 residues. This entry belongs to a study of T cells in Graves' hyperthyroidism and ophthalmopathy. General observations from the study: Within blood appeared most thyroid clonotypes that had expanded above 0.001. The model made its ophthalmopathy prediction, and onset followed a median about 5.9 months later.

Newly diagnosed patients aged 18 to 65 had hyperthyroidism of under 2 months' duration. Diagnoses were made from clinical symptoms, serum measures (thyroxine and TRAb), thyroid ultrasound and orbital computed tomography. The specimen sequenced was blood. This receptor was taken from a woman younger than 35 with Graves' hyperthyroidism that later progressed to Graves' ophthalmopathy. The V gene is TRBV19, the J gene TRBJ1-5, with 9 nucleotides matching TRBD1. The CDR3 DNA reads as TGTGCCACCCTGAGGGGACAGGGAAGCAATCAGCCCCAGCATTTT. Its translation: CATLRGQGSNQPQHF.